What follows are 20 T cell receptor beta chains derived from one specimen sequenced in a study of cytomegalovirus exposure and HLA in healthy donors. The protocol was immunoSEQ multiplex PCR, while the TCRdb copy is restricted to in-frame clones and leaves out a portion. The sample has more than 300,000 clones, 70% to 90% seen once; the top ten hold over 0.75%. The specimen sequenced was PBMCs. These receptor sequences come from a woman aged 18-35 years in good health and CMV-seronegative.

The chain has TRBV29-1 and TRBJ2-1, with D possibly TRBD2 on 6 matching bases. CDR3 length: 14 residues. Germline CDR1 reads SQVTM; CDR2 reads ANQGSEA. With 2 bases removed from V and 8 bases from J, the gap between germline ends came to 16 bases. CDR3 loop: CSVESGEGGDEQFF. In DNA form, the CDR3 reads TGCAGCGTTGAATCGGGAGAGGGTGGGGATGAGCAGTTCTTC.

The chain has TRBV7-6 and TRBJ2-2; possibly TRBD1 for D (5 bases). Germline loops: CDR1 SGHVS, CDR2 FNYEAQ. The CDR3 extends over 16 amino acids. Trimming pared 1 base from V and 0 bases from J, leaving 9 bases between. The CDR3 region has the DNA TGTGCCAGCAGCTTAGGACAGACCACGAACACCGGGGAGCTGTTTTTT. It is translated as CASSLGQTTNTGELFF.

The gene calls are TRBV4-1 and TRBJ2-7, with a weak D call TRBD1 (5 bases). The CDR3 totals 15 residues. The germline V and J ends were trimmed by 3 bases and 2 bases, with 14 bases remaining between them. Germline V gives CDR1 MGHRA, CDR2 YSYEKL. The CDR3 sequence: CASSQLDTPAYEQYF. The CDR3 DNA reads TGCGCCAGCAGCCAGCTGGACACCCCGGCCTACGAGCAGTACTTC.

V and J are TRBV30 and TRBJ2-6, with D possibly matching TRBD1 (5 bases). The V end was cut by 3 bases, the J end by 4 bases, with 13 bases between. The germline gives CDR1 GTSNPN, CDR2 SVGIG (reference sequence). The CDR3 length is 15 residues. DNA for the CDR3: TGTGCCTGGAGCCAGGGCTTGGGAGGGGCCAACGTCCTGACTTTC. This codes for CAWSQGLGGANVLTF.

In this sample, this clone turned up a few times. This rearrangement joins TRBV27 to TRBJ2-7; TRBD1 matches 8 bases. CDR1 and CDR2 from the germline V gene are MNHEY and SMNVEV (reference sequence). The V gene end was trimmed by 5 bases and the J gene end by 5 bases; junction bases not matched to a gene: 5. This CDR3 is built from 13 residues. CDR3 bases: TGTGCCAGCAGTGCAGACAGGGGCCACGAGCAGTACTTC. Translation gives CASSADRGHEQYF.

This chain links TRBV5-4 with TRBJ1-3, with D perhaps matching TRBD1 (5 bases). The CDR3 length is 15 residues. CDR1 SGHNT and CDR2 YYREEE come from the germline V gene (reference sequence). V was shortened by 4 bases and J by 0 bases, with 11 bases between the two germline ends. CDR3 protein: CASSGKRGSGNTIYF. DNA of the CDR3: TGTGCCAGCAGCGGCAAAAGGGGCTCTGGAAACACCATATATTTT. The variable domain in full, with the rest retrieved from reference TRBV5-4 and TRBJ1-3, is ETGVTQSPTHLIKTRGQQVTLRCSSQSGHNTVSWYQQALGQGPQFIFQYYREEENGRGNFPPRFSGLQFPNYSSELNVNALELDDSALYLCASSGKRGSGNTIYFGEGSWLTVV.

The V and J genes are TRBV9 and TRBJ2-5; perhaps TRBD2 as D (5 bases). This CDR3 comprises 14 residues. Trimming took off 0 bases at V and 5 bases at J, with 11 bases between the two ends. Germline CDR1 SGDLS, CDR2 YYNGEE. CDR3 in amino acids: CASSVVSSGETQYF. The CDR3 DNA is TGTGCCAGCAGCGTAGTGTCCTCGGGGGAGACCCAGTACTTC.

This clone was observed once. The chain uses TRBV6-5 and TRBJ1-2; 9 positions agree with TRBD1. This CDR3 has 13 amino acids. The germline V gene has CDR1 MNHEY and CDR2 SVGAGI. Unmatched junction bases numbered 1, after V lost 2 bases and J lost 6 bases. This CDR3 reads CASSYRDRDGYTF. The DNA of the CDR3 is TGTGCCAGCAGTTACCGGGACAGGGATGGCTACACCTTC.

The V gene is TRBV29-1, the J gene TRBJ2-7; possible D gene TRBD2, 5 bases. The V gene lost 5 bases and the J gene lost 6 bases, with 14 bases spanning the gap. The CDR3 is made up of 12 amino acids. Germline V gives CDR1 SQVTM, CDR2 ANQGSEA. The CDR3 DNA is TGCAGCGTTCTGACCCTGAGCGGCGAGCAGTACTTC. This translates into CSVLTLSGEQYF.

The J gene is TRBJ2-7, the V gene TRBV4-1, with no clear D. The CDR3 consists of 17 residues. The ends were cut back, 0 bases at V and 0 bases at J, with 15 bases in the middle. Germline V CDR1 and CDR2: MGHRA, YSYEKL. The CDR3 protein is CASSQEDGSLSSYEQYF. CDR3 DNA: TGCGCCAGCAGCCAAGAAGATGGTAGTCTGAGCTCCTACGAGCAGTACTTC.

The chain joins TRBV11-2 to TRBJ2-5; 9 bases are a match to TRBD2. The germline V gene has CDR1 SGHAT and CDR2 FQNNGV. The ends lost 5 bases at V and 5 bases at J; junction bases unmatched: 6. There are 14 residues in the CDR3. The CDR3 sequence is CASSSGRTRETQYF. The CDR3, as DNA: TGTGCCAGCAGCAGCGGGAGGACGAGGGAGACCCAGTACTTC.

V is TRBV4-1 and J is TRBJ1-1; D is possibly TRBD1 (6 bases). Germline CDR1 is MGHRA and CDR2 is YSYEKL. The CDR3 has 16 residues. Deletions cut 1 base from V and 0 bases from J, with 12 bases between. The CDR3 DNA reads TGCGCCAGCAGCCAAGGGACAGAGGTCATGAACACTGAAGCTTTCTTT. Residues: CASSQGTEVMNTEAFF.

This chain uses TRBV19 with TRBJ2-1; D perhaps matches TRBD2 (5 bases). V dropped 7 bases and J dropped 0 bases, with 10 bases sitting between them. The CDR3 has 14 residues. Germline lookup yields CDR1 LNHDA and CDR2 SQIVND (reference sequence). DNA of the CDR3: TGTGCCAGTACCACTAGGAGCTCCTACAATGAGCAGTTCTTC. Translation: CASTTRSSYNEQFF.

This clone was found once. The same CDR3 can be traced to other DNA sequences in this sample. The chain combines TRBV5-4 with TRBJ1-1, with D perhaps matching TRBD1 (5 bases). CDR1 is SGHNT, CDR2 YYREEE, per germline (reference sequence). The CDR3 covers 13 residues. Trimming removed 4 bases from V and 4 bases from J, with 11 bases in between. CDR3 region: CASSPGGSTEAFF. CDR3 nucleotide sequence: TGTGCCAGCAGCCCCGGGGGGTCCACTGAAGCTTTCTTT.

This chain joins TRBV30 and TRBJ2-2; 8 bases align to TRBD1. Germline V gene data show CDR1 as GTSNPN and CDR2 as SVGIG (reference sequence). Trimming took 7 bases from V and 3 from J; bases not matched to a gene: 7. This CDR3 contains 14 residues. The CDR3 DNA is TGTGCCTACACAGGGGGACTTCACACCGGGGAGCTGTTTTTT. Its protein product is CAYTGGLHTGELFF. Filled out from reference TRBV30 and TRBJ2-2, the complete variable domain reads SQTIHQWPATLVQPVGSPLSLECTVEGTSNPNLYWYRQAAGRGLQLLFYSVGIGQISSEVPQNLSASRPQDRQFILSSKKLLLSDSGFYLCAYTGGLHTGELFFGEGSRLTVL.

The chain links TRBV27 to TRBJ2-1; 11 bases agree with TRBD2. With 5 bases clipped from V and 6 bases from J, the junction kept 9 bases outside the gene matches. This CDR3 has 16 residues. Germline CDR1 is MNHEY and CDR2 is SMNVEV (reference sequence). CDR3 amino acids: CASSIHIAGGSNEQFF. The CDR3 region has the DNA TGTGCCAGCAGTATCCATATAGCGGGAGGGTCCAATGAGCAGTTCTTC.

The CDR3 sequence: CASSPSGGITHSNQPQHF. The CDR3 coding sequence is TGTGCCAGCAGTCCGTCAGGGGGAATAACCCATAGCAATCAGCCCCAGCATTTT. This chain links TRBV27 with TRBJ1-5; 7 nucleotides line up with TRBD1. Looked up from germline, CDR1 is MNHEY and CDR2 is SMNVEV (reference sequence). This CDR3 is built from 18 residues. Losses at the gene ends were 5 bases for V and 0 bases for J; bases not matched to a gene: 13.

The chain is built from TRBV6-5 and TRBJ1-3; D may be TRBD1 (6 bases). CDR3 length: 15 residues. Trimming removed 1 base at V and 0 bases at J, with 7 bases between. The germline CDR1 and CDR2 sequences are MNHEY and SVGAGI. CDR3 amino acids: CASSYLGGSGNTIYF. Here the CDR3 DNA reads TGTGCCAGCAGTTACTTAGGGGGCTCTGGAAACACCATATATTTT.

The V call is TRBV7-8, the J call TRBJ1-6, with D possibly TRBD1 on 5 matching bases. This CDR3 has 13 residues. Trimming cost V 7 bases and J 9 bases, with 13 bases left between them. Per the germline V gene, CDR1 is SGHVS and CDR2 is FQNEAQ. CDR3 amino acids: CASKPQGISPLHF. The CDR3 DNA is TGTGCCAGCAAGCCCCAGGGAATTTCACCCCTCCACTTT.

J is TRBJ2-7 and V is TRBV5-3, with 9 nucleotides matching TRBD2. TRBV5-3 is noted as an ORF with a role that remains uncertain. CDR3 length: 16 residues. V lost 6 bases and J lost 7; bases outside the gene matches: 17. The CDR3 reads CARNRPFSGSAGEQYF. In DNA form, the CDR3 reads TGTGCCAGAAACAGGCCTTTTAGCGGGAGCGCAGGGGAGCAGTACTTC.